These 20 T cell receptor beta chains originate from one sample sequenced in a study of blood T cell repertoires in COVID-19. Assay used: immunoSEQ multiplex PCR; TCRdb lists only in-frame clones, some missing. The table has fewer than 350,000 clones, 88% seen once. The material sequenced was PBMCs or T cells enriched from blood (not recorded which). Every receptor here comes from a woman in her twenties or thirties who had recovered from COVID-19.

V usage is TRBV7-9 and J usage is TRBJ2-7, with D perhaps TRBD1 (6 bases). Per germline, CDR1 SEHNR and CDR2 FQNEAQ (reference sequence). This CDR3 contains 18 residues. V was trimmed by 5 bases and J by 0 bases, leaving 23 bases between them. The CDR3 sequence: CASSHTSSMTGTSYEQYF. The CDR3 DNA sequence: TGTGCCAGCAGCCACACCTCGTCTATGACAGGAACCTCCTACGAGCAGTACTTC.

This clone was detected once. V gene TRBV6-5 combines with J gene TRBJ2-2; the match to TRBD1 covers 8 bases. J gave up 5 bases and V 7 bases, and 9 bases lay outside the gene matches. Per germline, CDR1 MNHEY and CDR2 SVGAGI. The CDR3 has 15 residues. The chain's CDR3 is CASTPWTGWTGELFF. In DNA form, the CDR3 reads TGTGCCAGCACCCCCTGGACAGGGTGGACCGGGGAGCTGTTTTTT.

J is TRBJ2-5 and V is TRBV5-1, with TRBD2 identical over 12 bases. Germline V gene sequence: CDR1 SGHRS, CDR2 YFSETQ. The CDR3 extends over 18 amino acids. Trimming removed 0 bases from V and 5 bases from J; junction bases left unmatched: 11. The CDR3 sequence is CASSLAILAGGPGETQYF. CDR3 nucleotide sequence: TGCGCCAGCAGCTTGGCAATTCTAGCGGGAGGGCCGGGGGAGACCCAGTACTTC.

This clone was counted a single time. The rearrangement uses TRBV27 and TRBJ1-2; possible D gene TRBD1, 5 bases. Trimming took off 5 bases at V and 8 bases at J, with 18 bases between the two ends. The germline V gene has CDR1 MNHEY and CDR2 SMNVEV (reference sequence). The CDR3 is 14 amino acids. The CDR3 loop reads CASSTLGRGEGYTF. The CDR3 nucleotides read TGTGCCAGCAGTACCTTAGGGAGGGGAGAAGGCTACACCTTC.

The CDR3 DNA follows: TGTGCCAGCAGTGATCCGGGGGCAGGGGGCAATGAGCAGTTCTTC. It specifies CASSDPGAGGNEQFF. The rearrangement links TRBV2 to TRBJ2-1; perhaps TRBD1 as D (7 bases). CDR1 and CDR2 (germline): SNHLY, FYNNEI. The CDR3 loop spans 15 amino acids. The V end lost 3 bases, the J end lost 6 bases, and 15 bases lay between the germline ends. Looking up the rest from reference TRBV2 and TRBJ2-1 gives the full variable domain: EPEVTQTPSHQVTQMGQEVILRCVPISNHLYFYWYRQILGQKVEFLVSFYNNEISEKSEIFDDQFSVERPDGSNFTLKIRSTKLEDSAMYFCASSDPGAGGNEQFFGPGTRLTVL.

J is TRBJ1-5 and V is TRBV27, with a weak D call TRBD1 (5 bases). The ends were cut back, 5 bases at V and 4 bases at J, with 15 bases in the middle. The CDR3 length is 15 residues. Germline-derived CDR1 and CDR2 are MNHEY and SMNVEV (reference sequence). This chain's CDR3 is CASSPRDPRNQPQHF. CDR3 nucleotides: TGTGCCAGCAGTCCGCGGGACCCAAGGAATCAGCCCCAGCATTTT.

The chain links TRBV5-4 to TRBJ1-2; no clear D gene. This CDR3 is built from 15 residues. V lost 0 bases and J lost 2, with 11 bases in between. Germline V gene data show CDR1 as SGHNT and CDR2 as YYREEE (reference sequence). CDR3 sequence (DNA): TGTGCCAGCAGCTTGGGGCGGGGTATGAACTATGGCTACACCTTC. Protein product: CASSLGRGMNYGYTF. The variable domain in full, with the rest retrieved from reference TRBV5-4 and TRBJ1-2, is ETGVTQSPTHLIKTRGQQVTLRCSSQSGHNTVSWYQQALGQGPQFIFQYYREEENGRGNFPPRFSGLQFPNYSSELNVNALELDDSALYLCASSLGRGMNYGYTFGSGTRLTVV.

This clone has a handful of counts. The V call is TRBV27, the J call TRBJ1-6, with 7 bases that match TRBD1. The CDR3 sequence is 15 residues long. CDR1 is MNHEY, CDR2 SMNVEV, per germline (reference sequence). V shed 5 bases and J 12 bases; nucleotides not matched to a gene: 13. CDR3 sequence: CASSLGRQGEGPLHF. CDR3 bases: TGTGCCAGCAGTCTAGGTAGACAGGGCGAGGGACCCCTCCACTTT.

This chain uses TRBV27 with TRBJ1-2; TRBD1 might be the D (6 bases). V gave up 8 bases and J gave up 2 bases, with 27 bases separating them. Germline CDR1 and CDR2: MNHEY and SMNVEV (reference sequence). CDR3 length: 18 amino acids. CDR3: CASGLPTDRPDLNYGYTF. The CDR3 nucleotides are TGTGCCAGCGGATTACCCACCGACAGGCCCGACCTGAACTATGGCTACACCTTC.

The chain recombines TRBV10-2 with TRBJ2-5, with D maybe TRBD2 (10 bases). The CDR3 consists of 20 residues. The V and J ends lost 3 bases and 4 bases respectively, with 30 bases between them. Germline V lookup: CDR1 WSHSY, CDR2 SAAADI. The CDR3 loop is CASSDLRTGVAGGPRETQYF. The CDR3 DNA is TGCGCCAGCAGTGACCTCCGGACAGGGGTAGCGGGAGGCCCCCGAGAGACCCAGTACTTC.

The chain uses TRBV6-1 and TRBJ1-1, with D possibly matching TRBD1 (5 bases). The germline CDR1 and CDR2 sequences are MNHNS and SASEGT. The CDR3 spans 15 residues. The V end was cut by 1 base, the J end by 2 bases, with 11 bases between. The chain's CDR3 is CASSEGPGVNTEAFF. In nucleotides, the CDR3 is TGTGCCAGCAGTGAAGGGCCGGGGGTCAACACTGAAGCTTTCTTT.

The J gene is TRBJ1-2, the V gene TRBV6-5, with a weak D call TRBD1 (6 bases). The V gene lost 4 bases and the J gene lost 2 bases, with 8 bases spanning the gap. There are 13 residues in the CDR3. Germline CDR1 reads MNHEY; CDR2 reads SVGAGI. For the CDR3, the DNA is TGTGCCAGCAGTTTGGACAGCAACTATGGCTACACCTTC. This gives the protein CASSLDSNYGYTF.

This clone was found once. This sample includes further DNA sequences coding for the same CDR3. The rearrangement links TRBV5-1 to TRBJ2-1; no definite D call. Germline CDR1 and CDR2: SGHRS and YFSETQ. The V end was cut by 0 bases, the J end by 5 bases, with 6 bases between. This CDR3 contains 13 residues. CDR3 DNA sequence: TGCGCCAGCAGCTTGGGTACTAACAATGAGCAGTTCTTC. It yields the protein CASSLGTNNEQFF. Based on the CDR3 plus reference TRBV5-1 and TRBJ2-1, the full variable domain is KAGVTQTPRYLIKTRGQQVTLSCSPISGHRSVSWYQQTPGQGLQFLFEYFSETQRNKGNFPGRFSGRQFSNSRSEMNVSTLELGDSALYLCASSLGTNNEQFFGPGTRLTVL.

The V call is TRBV6-5, the J call TRBJ1-3; D perhaps matches TRBD1 (5 bases). The germline V gene encodes CDR1 MNHEY and CDR2 SVGAGI. The CDR3 has 15 residues. The germline V and J ends were trimmed by 7 bases and 0 bases, with 13 bases remaining between them. CDR3 amino acids: CASTAGLSSGNTIYF. In nucleotides, the CDR3 is TGTGCCAGCACCGCAGGGCTATCCTCTGGAAACACCATATATTTT.

This clone appeared a single time. This sequence joins TRBV9 and TRBJ2-1; 9 nucleotides match TRBD2. CDR1 is SGDLS and CDR2 is YYNGEE in the germline V gene. The CDR3 is 13 residues long. V trimming: 3 bases; J trimming: 7 bases; junction bases outside the gene matches: 2. The CDR3: CASSATSGNEQFF. CDR3 sequence (DNA): TGTGCCAGCAGCGCGACTAGCGGAAATGAGCAGTTCTTC.

The gene calls are TRBV29-1 and TRBJ2-1; D may be TRBD1 (6 bases). CDR3 size: 14 residues. V was pared by 6 bases and J by 0 bases, with 12 bases between. Germline CDR1 reads SQVTM; CDR2 reads ANQGSEA. CDR3 sequence reads: CSVEGQSSYNEQFF. The CDR3, as DNA: TGCAGCGTCGAGGGACAAAGCTCCTACAATGAGCAGTTCTTC.

The chain carries TRBV30 and TRBJ1-2, with 8 bases aligning to TRBD1. The junction had 9 bases not matched to a gene; V was cut back by 8 bases and J by 10 bases. Germline V gives CDR1 GTSNPN, CDR2 SVGIG (reference sequence). The CDR3 has 11 residues. The CDR3 protein is CARGQGSTYTF. The CDR3 bases are TGTGCCCGAGGACAGGGTTCTACCTACACCTTC.

The V and J genes are TRBV4-1 and TRBJ2-3; D perhaps matches TRBD2 (5 bases). The CDR3 spans 16 residues. Per the germline V gene, CDR1 is MGHRA and CDR2 is YSYEKL. The V end was cut by 0 bases, the J end by 2 bases, with 12 bases between. The CDR3 sequence: CASSQDGMQITDTQYF. As DNA, the CDR3 is TGCGCCAGCAGCCAAGACGGGATGCAAATCACAGATACGCAGTATTTT.

The V call is TRBV27, the J call TRBJ1-1; possible D gene TRBD1, 5 bases. Germline V CDR1 and CDR2: MNHEY, SMNVEV (reference sequence). Deletions cut 2 bases from V and 3 bases from J, with 19 bases between. The CDR3 is made up of 17 amino acids. The CDR3, as DNA: TGTGCCAGCAGTTTAATTTGGGCGGGGGAGAAATACACTGAAGCTTTCTTT. This codes for CASSLIWAGEKYTEAFF.

This sequence joins TRBV6-4 and TRBJ2-2, with TRBD1 as a possible D gene (6 bases). In germline, CDR1 is MRHNA, CDR2 SNTAGT. The CDR3 covers 16 residues. Trimming removed 3 bases at V and 2 bases at J, with 13 bases between. Written as DNA, the CDR3 is TGTGCCAGCAGTGAACAGGGAACCCTCAACACCGGGGAGCTGTTTTTT. Translation: CASSEQGTLNTGELFF.